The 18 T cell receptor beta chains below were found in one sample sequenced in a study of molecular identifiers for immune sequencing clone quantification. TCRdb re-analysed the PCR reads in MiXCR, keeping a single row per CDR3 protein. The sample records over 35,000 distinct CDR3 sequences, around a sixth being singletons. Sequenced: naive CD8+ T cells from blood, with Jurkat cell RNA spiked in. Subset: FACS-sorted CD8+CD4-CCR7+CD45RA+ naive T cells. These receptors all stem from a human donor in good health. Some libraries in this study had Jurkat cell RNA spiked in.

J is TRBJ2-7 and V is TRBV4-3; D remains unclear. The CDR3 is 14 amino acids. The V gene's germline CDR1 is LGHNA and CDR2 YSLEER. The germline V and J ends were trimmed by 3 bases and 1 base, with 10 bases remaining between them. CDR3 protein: CASSQKLRSYEQYF. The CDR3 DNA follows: TGCGCCAGCAGCCAGAAGCTTAGGTCCTACGAGCAGTACTTC.

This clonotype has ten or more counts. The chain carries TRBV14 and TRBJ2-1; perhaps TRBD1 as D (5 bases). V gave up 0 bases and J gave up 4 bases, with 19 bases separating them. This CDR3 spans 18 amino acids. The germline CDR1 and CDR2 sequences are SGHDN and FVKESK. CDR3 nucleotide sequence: TGTGCCAGCAGCCAAGAAATTGGTTACAGGCCGACATACAATGAGCAGTTCTTC. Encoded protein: CASSQEIGYRPTYNEQFF. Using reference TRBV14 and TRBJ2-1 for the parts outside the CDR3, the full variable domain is EAGVTQFPSHSVIEKGQTVTLRCDPISGHDNLYWYRRVMGKEIKFLLHFVKESKQDESGMPNNRFLAERTGGTYSTLKVQPAELEDSGVYFCASSQEIGYRPTYNEQFFGPGTRLTVL.

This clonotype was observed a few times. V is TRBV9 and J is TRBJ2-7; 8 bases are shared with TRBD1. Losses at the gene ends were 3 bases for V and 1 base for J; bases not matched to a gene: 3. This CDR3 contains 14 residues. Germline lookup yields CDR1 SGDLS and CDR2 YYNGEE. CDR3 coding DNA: TGTGCCAGCAGCGAGAGGGACAGGTCCTACGAGCAGTACTTC. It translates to CASSERDRSYEQYF.

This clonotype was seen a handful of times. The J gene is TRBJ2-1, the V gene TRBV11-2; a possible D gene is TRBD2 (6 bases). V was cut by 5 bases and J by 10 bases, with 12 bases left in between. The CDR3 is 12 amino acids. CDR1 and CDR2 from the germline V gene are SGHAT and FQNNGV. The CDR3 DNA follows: TGTGCCAGCAGCCCCGGGACTCCGGAGCAGTTCTTC. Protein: CASSPGTPEQFF.

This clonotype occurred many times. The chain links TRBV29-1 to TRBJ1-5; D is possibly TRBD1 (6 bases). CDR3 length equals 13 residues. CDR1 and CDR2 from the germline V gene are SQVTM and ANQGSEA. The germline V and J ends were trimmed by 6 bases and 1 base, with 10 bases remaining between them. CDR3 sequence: CSVKDSSNQPQHF. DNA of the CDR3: TGCAGCGTAAAGGACAGCAGCAATCAGCCCCAGCATTTT.

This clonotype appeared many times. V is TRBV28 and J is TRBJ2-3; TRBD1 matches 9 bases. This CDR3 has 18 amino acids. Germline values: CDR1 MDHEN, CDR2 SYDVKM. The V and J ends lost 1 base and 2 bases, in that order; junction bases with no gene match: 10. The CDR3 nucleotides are TGTGCCAGCAGTTTATTCCGACAGGGGGTTTCGGTCACAGATACGCAGTATTTT. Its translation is CASSLFRQGVSVTDTQYF.

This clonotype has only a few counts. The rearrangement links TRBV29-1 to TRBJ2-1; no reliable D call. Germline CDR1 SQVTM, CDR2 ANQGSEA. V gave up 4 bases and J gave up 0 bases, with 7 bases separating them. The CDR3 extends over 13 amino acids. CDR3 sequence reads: CSVGWGSYNEQFF. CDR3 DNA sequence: TGCAGCGTTGGATGGGGCTCCTACAATGAGCAGTTCTTC.

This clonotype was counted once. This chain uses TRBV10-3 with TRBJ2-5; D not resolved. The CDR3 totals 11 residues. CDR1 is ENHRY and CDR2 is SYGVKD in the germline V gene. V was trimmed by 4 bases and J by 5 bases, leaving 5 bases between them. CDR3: CAISVGETQYF. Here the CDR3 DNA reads TGTGCCATCAGTGTAGGGGAGACCCAGTACTTC.

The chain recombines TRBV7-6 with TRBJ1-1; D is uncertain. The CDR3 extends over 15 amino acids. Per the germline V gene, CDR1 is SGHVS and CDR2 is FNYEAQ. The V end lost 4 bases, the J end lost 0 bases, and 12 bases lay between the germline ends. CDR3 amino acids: CASSSSQGMNTEAFF. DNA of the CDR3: TGTGCCAGCAGCTCATCCCAAGGGATGAACACTGAAGCTTTCTTT.

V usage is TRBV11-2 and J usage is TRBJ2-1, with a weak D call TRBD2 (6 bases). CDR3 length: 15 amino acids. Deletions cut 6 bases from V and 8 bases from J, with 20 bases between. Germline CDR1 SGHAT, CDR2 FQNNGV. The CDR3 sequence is CASSPGAGISDEQFF. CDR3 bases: TGTGCCAGCAGTCCAGGAGCGGGCATTAGCGATGAGCAGTTCTTC.

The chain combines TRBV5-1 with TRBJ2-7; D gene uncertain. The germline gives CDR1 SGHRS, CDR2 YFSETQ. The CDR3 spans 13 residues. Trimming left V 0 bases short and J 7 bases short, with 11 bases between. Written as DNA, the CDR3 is TGCGCCAGCAGCTTGGCCGGCCTATTTGAGCAGTACTTC. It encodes CASSLAGLFEQYF.

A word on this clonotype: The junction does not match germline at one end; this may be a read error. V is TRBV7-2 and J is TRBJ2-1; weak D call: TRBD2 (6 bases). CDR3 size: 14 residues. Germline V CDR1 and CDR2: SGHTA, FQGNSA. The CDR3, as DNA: TGTGCCAGCAGCGTAGGAGCGGGCCGCCATGAGCGGTTCTTC. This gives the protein CASSVGAGRHERFF.

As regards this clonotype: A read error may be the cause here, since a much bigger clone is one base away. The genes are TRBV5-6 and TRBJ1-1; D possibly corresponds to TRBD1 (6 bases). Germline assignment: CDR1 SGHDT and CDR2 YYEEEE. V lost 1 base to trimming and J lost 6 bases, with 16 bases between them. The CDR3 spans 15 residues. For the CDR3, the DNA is TGTGCCAGCAGCTTGCAAACAGGGTTGTTCTCTGAAGCTTTCTTT. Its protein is CASSLQTGLFSEAFF.

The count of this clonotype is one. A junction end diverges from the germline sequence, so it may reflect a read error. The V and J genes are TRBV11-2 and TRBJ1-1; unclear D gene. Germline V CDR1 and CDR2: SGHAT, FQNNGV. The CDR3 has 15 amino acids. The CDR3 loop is CASGLALNSNTEAFF. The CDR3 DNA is TGTGCCAGCGGCTTAGCGTTAAACAGCAACACTGAAGCTTTCTTT. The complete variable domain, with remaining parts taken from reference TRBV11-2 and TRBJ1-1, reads EAGVAQSPRYKIIEKRQSVAFWCNPISGHATLYWYQQILGQGPKLLIQFQNNGVVDDSQLPKDRFSAERLKGVDSTLKIQPAKLEDSAVYLCASGLALNSNTEAFFGQGTRLTVV.

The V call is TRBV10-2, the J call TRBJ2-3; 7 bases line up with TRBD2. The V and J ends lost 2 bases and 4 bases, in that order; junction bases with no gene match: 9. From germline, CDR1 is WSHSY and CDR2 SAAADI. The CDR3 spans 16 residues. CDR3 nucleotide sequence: TGCGCCAGCAGTGAGGGGGACTACCTGGGCCCAGATACGCAGTATTTT. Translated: CASSEGDYLGPDTQYF.

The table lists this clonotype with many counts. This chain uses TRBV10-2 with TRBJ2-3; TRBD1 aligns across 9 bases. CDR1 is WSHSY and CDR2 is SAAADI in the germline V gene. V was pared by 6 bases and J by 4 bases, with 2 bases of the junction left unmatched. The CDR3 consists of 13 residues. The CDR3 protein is CASRQGASDTQYF. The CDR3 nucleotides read TGCGCCAGCAGACAGGGGGCCTCAGATACGCAGTATTTT.

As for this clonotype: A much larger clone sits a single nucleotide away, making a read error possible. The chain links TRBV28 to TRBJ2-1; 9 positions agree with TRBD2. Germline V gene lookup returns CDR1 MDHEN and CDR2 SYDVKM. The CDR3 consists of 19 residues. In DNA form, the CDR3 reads TGTGCCAGCAGTTTATGGAAGACTAGCGGATACCTAAAACTGAATGGGCAGTTCTTC. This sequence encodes CASSLWKTSGYLKLNGQFF.

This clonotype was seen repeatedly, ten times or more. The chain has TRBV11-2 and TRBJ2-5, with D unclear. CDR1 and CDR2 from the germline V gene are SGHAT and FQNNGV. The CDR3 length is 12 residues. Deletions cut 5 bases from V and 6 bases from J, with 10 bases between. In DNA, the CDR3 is TGTGCCAGCAGCCCCGGCCGAAAGACCCAGTACTTC. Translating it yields CASSPGRKTQYF.